The 23 T cell receptor beta chains presented below share a single source sample, sequenced in a study of T-cell memory formation after mild COVID-19. TCRdb itself ran the 5' RACE reads through MiXCR, one entry per CDR3 protein. The sample has 470,000 or so distinct CDR3 sequences; roughly 18% are singletons. The sample consisted of PBMCs or a T cell subset sorted from them (not recorded which). The origin of the receptors is a man between 18 and 29 years old who had mild COVID-19 (a few samples of this study predate the infection). Cell type and time point are not known.

Ten or more counts support this clonotype. The gene calls are TRBV4-1 and TRBJ2-5; D is uncertain. The V gene lost 4 bases and the J gene lost 4 bases, with 13 bases spanning the gap. CDR3 size: 14 residues. Germline V CDR1 and CDR2: MGHRA, YSYEKL. The CDR3 nucleotides read TGCGCCAGCAGCCTACCACAATCTGGAGAGACCCAGTACTTC. Translation gives CASSLPQSGETQYF.

The table lists this clonotype with many counts. The V and J genes are TRBV9 and TRBJ1-2; 7 bases line up with TRBD1. CDR1 is SGDLS and CDR2 is YYNGEE in the germline V gene. The CDR3 loop spans 16 amino acids. With 0 bases clipped from V and 8 bases from J, the junction kept 13 bases outside the gene matches. The DNA of the CDR3 is TGTGCCAGCAGCGTAGCTTCGAGAGGGGGCCCTTCAGGCTACACCTTC. Translation: CASSVASRGGPSGYTF.

This clonotype was observed a handful of times. The V and J genes are TRBV20-1 and TRBJ2-3, with D unclear. The CDR3 has 14 amino acids. CDR1 and CDR2 (germline): DFQATT, SNEGSKA (reference sequence). The CDR3 region is CSPRGDGGTDTQYF. In DNA, the CDR3 is TGCAGCCCCCGTGGGGATGGTGGCACAGATACGCAGTATTTT.

Worth noting for this clonotype: This could be a read error, since a much larger clone is one nucleotide away. J is TRBJ2-3 and V is TRBV3-1; D uncertain. Germline lookup yields CDR1 LGHDT and CDR2 YNNKEL (reference sequence). V was cut by 3 bases and J by 2 bases, with 3 bases left in between. The CDR3 consists of 12 residues. The CDR3 DNA follows: TGTGCCAGCAGCCACCCCACAGATACGCAGTATTTT. It encodes CASSHPTDTQYF.

This chain links TRBV7-7 with TRBJ2-7; 8 nucleotides match TRBD1. The CDR3 length is 15 residues. With 1 base clipped from V and 3 bases from J, the junction kept 5 bases outside the gene matches. Germline CDR1 and CDR2: SSHAT and FNYEAQ (reference sequence). Written as DNA, the CDR3 is TGTGCCAGCAGCTTAGGTCTCGGACAGGGCTACGAGCAGTACTTC. It yields the protein CASSLGLGQGYEQYF.

This chain joins TRBV7-9 and TRBJ1-1; TRBD1 might be the D (6 bases). The CDR3 is 13 residues long. Germline V lookup: CDR1 SEHNR, CDR2 FQNEAQ (reference sequence). Between the trimmed V and J ends, which lost 4 bases and 8 bases, there was a span of 14 bases. The CDR3 DNA reads TGTGCCAGCAGCTCCACAGGGCCTAGCGAAGCTTTCTTT. As protein: CASSSTGPSEAFF. Full variable domain (remainder filled in from reference TRBV7-9 and TRBJ1-1): DTGVSQNPRHKITKRGQNVTFRCDPISEHNRLYWYRQTLGQGPEFLTYFQNEAQLEKSRLLSDRFSAERPKGSFSTLEIQRTEQGDSAMYLCASSSTGPSEAFFGQGTRLTVV.

This chain uses TRBV12-3 or TRBV12-4 with TRBJ2-1; D may be TRBD1 (6 bases). The CDR3 sequence is 14 residues long. V was cut by 5 bases and J by 8 bases, with 16 bases left in between. CDR3 DNA: TGTGCCAGCAGTCACATCGGGACAAAATATGAGCAGTTCTTC. Protein product: CASSHIGTKYEQFF.

This clonotype has just one count. The gene calls are TRBV20-1 and TRBJ2-3, with 7 bases matching TRBD2. V gave up 4 bases and J gave up 4 bases; unmatched junction bases: 8. Germline CDR1 DFQATT, CDR2 SNEGSKA (reference sequence). This CDR3 is built from 14 residues. CDR3 sequence: CSATRGGGADTQYF. Written as DNA, the CDR3 is TGCAGTGCTACCCGTGGGGGGGGTGCAGATACGCAGTATTTT.

This clonotype was found a few times. The rearrangement uses TRBV11-2 and TRBJ2-3, with D possibly called TRBD1 or TRBD2 (5 bases each). This CDR3 comprises 15 residues. CDR1 is SGHAT and CDR2 is FQNNGV in the germline V gene. V was shortened by 4 bases and J by 0 bases, with 11 bases between the two germline ends. The CDR3 here is CASSSWDRSTDTQYF. The CDR3 DNA is TGTGCCAGCAGCTCGTGGGACCGGAGCACAGATACGCAGTATTTT.

The chain has TRBV12-3 or TRBV12-4 and TRBJ2-5, with 7 bases aligning to TRBD2. With V trimmed by 7 bases and J by 3 bases, 5 bases remained unmatched. This CDR3 has 13 residues. The CDR3: CASTPAGKETQYF. CDR3 nucleotides: TGTGCCAGCACCCCAGCGGGGAAAGAGACCCAGTACTTC.

Details on this clonotype: A read error may account for a junction end that differs from germline. The CDR3 region is CASRRRGQGAPVNGCTF. In nucleotides, the CDR3 is TGTGCCAGCAGACGTAGGGGACAGGGGGCCCCCGTTAATGGCTGCACCTTC. The chain recombines TRBV6-5 with TRBJ1-2; 12 positions match TRBD1. Germline values: CDR1 MNHEY, CDR2 SVGAGI. The CDR3 totals 17 residues.

The V call is TRBV6-2 or TRBV6-3, the J call TRBJ1-2; TRBD1 might be the D (5 bases). This CDR3 spans 16 amino acids. V lost 6 bases, J lost 5 bases, and 22 bases lay in between. The germline V gene encodes CDR1 MNHEY and CDR2 SVGEGT. CDR3 in DNA: TGTGCCAGCAGAAGGATGGGGACCTTTAGAGGATATGGCTACACCTTC. This sequence encodes CASRRMGTFRGYGYTF.

This clonotype appeared a few times. The chain employs TRBV5-4 and TRBJ2-1; D remains ambiguous. CDR1 and CDR2 (germline): SGHNT, YYREEE (reference sequence). Trimming pared 5 bases from V and 10 bases from J, leaving 10 bases between. The CDR3 totals 11 residues. CDR3 DNA: TGTGCCAGCAGTAATGGACGGGAGCAGTTCTTC. Its translation: CASSNGREQFF.

This clonotype was found a few times. The chain couples TRBV20-1 to TRBJ1-1; D call uncertain. V shed 6 bases and J shed 0 bases, with 11 bases lying between them. CDR1 is DFQATT and CDR2 is SNEGSKA in the germline V gene (reference sequence). The CDR3 spans 13 residues. The CDR3 sequence is CSARGVMNTEAFF. CDR3 nucleotides: TGCAGTGCCCGCGGGGTAATGAACACTGAAGCTTTCTTT.

The chain couples TRBV23-1 to TRBJ1-1; 7 nucleotides match TRBD1. TRBV23-1 falls under the ORF class, with uncertain function. The CDR3 runs 18 residues. V was pared by 0 bases and J by 2 bases, with 12 bases of the junction left unmatched. The DNA for the CDR3 is TGCGCCAGCAGTCAATCCAGGCTGAGACAGGGAGGAAACACTGAAGCTTTCTTT. Translation gives CASSQSRLRQGGNTEAFF.

In its sample, this clonotype was seen many times. The chain couples TRBV7-3 to TRBJ2-7, with TRBD2 identical over 7 bases. The CDR3 runs to 14 residues. Germline lookup yields CDR1 SGHTA and CDR2 FQGTGA. V was pared by 1 base and J by 2 bases, with 2 bases of the junction left unmatched. The CDR3 reads CASSLMGGTYEQYF. CDR3 DNA sequence: TGTGCCAGCAGCTTAATGGGGGGGACCTACGAGCAGTACTTC.

The chain couples TRBV5-1 to TRBJ1-2, with D hard to call. V lost 2 bases to trimming and J lost 0 bases, with 11 bases between them. This CDR3 comprises 15 residues. The germline gives CDR1 SGHRS, CDR2 YFSETQ. CDR3 sequence: CASSFIRGANYGYTF. The DNA for the CDR3 is TGCGCCAGCAGCTTCATCCGGGGAGCTAACTATGGCTACACCTTC.

The chain is built from TRBV24-1 and TRBJ2-1; D remains ambiguous. With 5 bases removed from V and 6 bases from J, the gap between germline ends came to 7 bases. CDR3 length equals 12 residues. Germline V gives CDR1 KGHDR, CDR2 SFDVKD. The CDR3 DNA sequence: TGTGCCACCAGTGGATACGGCAATGAGCAGTTCTTC. Translating gives CATSGYGNEQFF.

This clonotype was seen only a few times. This chain links TRBV5-1 with TRBJ1-1; D unresolved. CDR1 is SGHRS, CDR2 YFSETQ, per germline. Between the trimmed V and J ends, which lost 4 bases and 1 base, there was a span of 14 bases. CDR3 size: 15 residues. The CDR3 here is CASSGGWGQNTEAFF. CDR3 bases: TGCGCCAGCAGCGGTGGTTGGGGTCAGAACACTGAAGCTTTCTTT.

This clonotype was seen ten or more times. The chain employs TRBV7-2 and TRBJ2-6; no clear D. V was trimmed by 3 bases and J by 2 bases, leaving 8 bases between them. There are 15 residues in the CDR3. The germline CDR1 and CDR2 sequences are SGHTA and FQGNSA. In nucleotides, the CDR3 is TGTGCCAGCAGCTTCACAGTGACTGGGGCCAACGTCCTGACTTTC. This gives the protein CASSFTVTGANVLTF.

This clonotype was counted once. It is likely a read error, because the conserved phenylalanine at the end of the CDR3 is missing. The rearrangement links TRBV7-2 to TRBJ2-5; possible D gene TRBD2, 5 bases. With 2 bases removed from V and 2 bases from J, the gap between germline ends came to 9 bases. Looked up from germline, CDR1 is SGHTA and CDR2 is FQGNSA. CDR3 length: 14 amino acids. The CDR3 here is CASSLFSEQETQYL. The CDR3 coding sequence is TGTGCCAGCAGCTTATTTAGCGAGCAAGAGACCCAGTACTTA.

V is TRBV20-1 and J is TRBJ1-5, with a possible D match to TRBD1 (5 bases). Germline V gene lookup returns CDR1 DFQATT and CDR2 SNEGSKA (reference sequence). The V end was cut by 0 bases, the J end by 7 bases, with 16 bases between. This CDR3 has 15 residues. The CDR3 DNA reads TGCAGTGCTAGAGATTGGCAGGGTCAGCAACAGCCCCAGCATTTT. It translates to CSARDWQGQQQPQHF.

This clonotype appeared a few times. The rearrangement links TRBV30 to TRBJ2-6; D remains ambiguous. V lost 1 base, J lost 0 bases, and 7 bases lay in between. The CDR3 consists of 15 residues. Per the germline V gene, CDR1 is GTSNPN and CDR2 is SVGIG (reference sequence). CDR3: CAWSGPYSGANVLTF. CDR3 DNA sequence: TGTGCCTGGAGTGGACCGTACTCTGGGGCCAACGTCCTGACTTTC.